Listed below are T cell receptor beta chains from one sample, sequenced in a study of PD-L1 blockade in urothelial cancer. TCRdb keeps only in-frame clones here, not all; method: immunoSEQ multiplex PCR. The table shows 30,000 to 50,000 clones, with about 89% occurring only once. Sequenced here: PBMCs, sampled around atezolizumab (anti-PD-L1) treatment. The receptor source for this set is a woman aged 60-70 years with urothelial cancer. CDR3s include the opening cysteine and the closing phenylalanine or tryptophan. D genes are given only for firm matches. Clone size is shown for a subset of rows, as once, few, many or a class of expanded clone.

clone_size	j_call	d_call	v_call	cdr3_nt	cdr3_aa
.	TRBJ2-1	.	TRBV7-9	TGTGCCAGCAGCTTAGTTATCGGGATGAGGAATGAGCAGTTCTTC	CASSLVIGMRNEQFF
.	TRBJ1-5	.	TRBV9	TGTGCCAGCAGCGTGATAGGGGCGAGCAATCAGCCCCAGCATTTT	CASSVIGASNQPQHF
.	TRBJ2-2	TRBD1	TRBV14	TGTGCCAGCAGCCCGTGGACAGGGGTAACCGGGGAGCTGTTTTTT	CASSPWTGVTGELFF
once	TRBJ2-5	.	TRBV5-6	TGTGCCAGCAGCTTGAGCGGCAGAGTCCAAGAGACCCAGTACTTC	CASSLSGRVQETQYF
.	TRBJ2-4	TRBD2	TRBV9	TGTGCCAGCAGCCCGGGATTAGCGGGAGATAAAGGATACATTCAGTACTTC	CASSPGLAGDKGYIQYF
.	TRBJ2-1	TRBD2	TRBV5-1	TGCGCCAGCAGCTTGGAGGGGCGGGAGACCAATGAGCAGTTCTTC	CASSLEGRETNEQFF
.	TRBJ2-7	TRBD2	TRBV7-3	TGTGCCAGCAGCCCAGGGCGGGGGACTATCTACGAGCAGTACTTC	CASSPGRGTIYEQYF
.	TRBJ1-1	TRBD1	TRBV6-5	TGTGCCAGCAGTTACGAAACAGGGGGCGGCACTGAAGCTTTCTTT	CASSYETGGGTEAFF
.	TRBJ2-7	.	TRBV28	TGTGCCAGCAGTTTATGGAACAGGGCTAGTCGGTACGAGCAGTACTTC	CASSLWNRASRYEQYF
.	TRBJ2-1	TRBD2	TRBV7-2	TGTGCCAGCAGCGGATACAGCGGGAGGGCCTACAATGAGCAGTTCTTC	CASSGYSGRAYNEQFF
.	TRBJ2-3	.	TRBV6-6	TGTGCCAGCAGTACACCACAGGGGAGGTGGGCAGATACGCAGTATTTT	CASSTPQGRWADTQYF
once	TRBJ2-3	.	TRBV27	TGTGCCAGCAGTCCCAGGGGCTCCACAGATACGCAGTATTTT	CASSPRGSTDTQYF
.	TRBJ1-1	.	TRBV29-1	TGCACGGGGGTCCTCATGAACACTGAAGCTTTCTTT	CTGVLMNTEAFF
.	TRBJ2-7	.	TRBV28	TGTGCCAGCAGTTTAGGACTGAGCTCCTACGAGCAGTACTTC	CASSLGLSSYEQYF
.	TRBJ2-2	TRBD2	TRBV10-1	TGCGCCAGCAGCGGAACCGGGACTAGCGGGAAGTACACCGGGGAGCTGTTTTTT	CASSGTGTSGKYTGELFF
.	TRBJ1-5	.	TRBV4-1	TGCGCCAGCAGCCAAACAGGGTTGAGCAATCAGCCCCAGCATTTT	CASSQTGLSNQPQHF
.	TRBJ1-3	.	TRBV4-1	TGCGCCAGCAGCCAAGTCGGAGGGTTGGGAAACACCATATATTTT	CASSQVGGLGNTIYF
.	TRBJ2-7	.	TRBV7-9	TGTGCCAGCAGGCCAACAGGGGGGGCCTTCTACGAGCAGTACTTC	CASRPTGGAFYEQYF
.	TRBJ2-3	TRBD2	TRBV2	TGTGCCAGCGGGGGAGGGGCGGGAGGGCGGACAGATACGCAGTATTTT	CASGGGAGGRTDTQYF
.	TRBJ1-1	.	TRBV21-1	TGTGCCAGCAGCAGATCCGGGACAGGGCGTTCCACTGAAGCTTTCTTT	CASSRSGTGRSTEAFF
once	TRBJ2-5	.	TRBV7-3	TGTGCCAGCAGCCCGGGGGTCCAAGAGACCCAGTACTTC	CASSPGVQETQYF
.	TRBJ2-3	TRBD2	TRBV7-9	TGTGCCAGCAGCTGGACTAGCGGTACGCAGTATTTT	CASSWTSGTQYF
once	TRBJ2-5	.	TRBV5-4	TGTGCCAGCAGCCCTTACCCCGGACAGCAAGAGACCCAGTACTTC	CASSPYPGQQETQYF
.	TRBJ2-7	.	TRBV27	TGTGCCAGCAGTTTCTACAGGAGCTCCTACGAGCAGTACTTC	CASSFYRSSYEQYF
.	TRBJ2-1	TRBD2	TRBV7-2	TGTGCCAGCAACCCTCCCGGGCTAGCGGCTTACAATGAGCAGTTCTTC	CASNPPGLAAYNEQFF
.	TRBJ1-1	.	TRBV5-5	TGTGCCAGCAGCTCCGGGGGATGGGTTGGGGACACTGAAGCTTTCTTT	CASSSGGWVGDTEAFF
.	TRBJ2-3	.	TRBV9	TGTGCCAGCAGCACCTCCCCCTCGGGGACAGATACGCAGTATTTT	CASSTSPSGTDTQYF
.	TRBJ2-5	TRBD2	TRBV6-5	TGTGCCAGCAGTCCTAGACTAGCGGGGGAGACCCAGTACTTC	CASSPRLAGETQYF
.	TRBJ1-4	.	TRBV7-9	TGTGCCAGCAGCTTCACAGGGTTGGGAGAAAAACTGTTTTTT	CASSFTGLGEKLFF
few	TRBJ1-2	TRBD1	TRBV5-1	TGCGCCAGCAGCTCCCACGCGGGACAGGGAAGCTACACCTTC	CASSSHAGQGSYTF
.	TRBJ2-3	TRBD2	TRBV19	TGTGCCACAGGGACTAGCGGGAGTACAGATACGCAGTATTTT	CATGTSGSTDTQYF
.	TRBJ2-5	TRBD2	TRBV10-2	TGCGCCAGCAGTGATTTGGGGAGCGGGAGGGCCAAGGAAGAGACCCAGTACTTC	CASSDLGSGRAKEETQYF
.	TRBJ2-5	TRBD2	TRBV6-5	TGTGCCAGCAGTTGGACTAGCGAGTCACTAGAGACCCAGTACTTC	CASSWTSESLETQYF
.	TRBJ2-3	TRBD2	TRBV29-1	TGCAGCGTGTGGGGAGCGGGACTAGGCACAGATACGCAGTATTTT	CSVWGAGLGTDTQYF
.	TRBJ2-3	TRBD1	TRBV28	TGTGCCAGCAGTTTAGGCAGGGGGTCTGCAGATACGCAGTATTTT	CASSLGRGSADTQYF
.	TRBJ2-5	.	TRBV7-3	TGTGCCAGCAGCCTCCTCGGCGGGATGGGAGAGACCCAGTACTTC	CASSLLGGMGETQYF